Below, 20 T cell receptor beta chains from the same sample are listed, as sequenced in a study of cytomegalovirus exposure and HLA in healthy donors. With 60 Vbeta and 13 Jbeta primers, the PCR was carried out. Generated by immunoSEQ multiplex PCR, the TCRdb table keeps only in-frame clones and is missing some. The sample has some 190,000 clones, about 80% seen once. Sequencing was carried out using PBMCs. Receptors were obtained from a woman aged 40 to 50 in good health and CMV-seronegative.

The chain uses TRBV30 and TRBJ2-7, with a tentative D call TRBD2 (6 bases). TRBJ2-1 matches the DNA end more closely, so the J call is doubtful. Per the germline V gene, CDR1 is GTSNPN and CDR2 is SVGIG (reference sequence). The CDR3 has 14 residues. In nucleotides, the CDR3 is TGTGCCTGGAGTGTTGGGAGGCCAAGGAATGAGCAGTTCTTC. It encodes CAWSVGRPRNEQFF.

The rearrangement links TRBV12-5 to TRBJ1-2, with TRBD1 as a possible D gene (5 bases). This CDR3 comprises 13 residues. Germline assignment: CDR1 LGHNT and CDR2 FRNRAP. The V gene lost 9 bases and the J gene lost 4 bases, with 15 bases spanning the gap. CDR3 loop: CASGLWGGYGYTF. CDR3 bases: TGTGCTAGCGGACTTTGGGGGGGCTATGGCTACACCTTC.

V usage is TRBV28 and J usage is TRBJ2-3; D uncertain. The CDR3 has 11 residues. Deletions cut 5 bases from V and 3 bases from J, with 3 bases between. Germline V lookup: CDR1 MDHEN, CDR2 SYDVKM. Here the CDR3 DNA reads TGTGCCAGCAGTGAGACAGATACGCAGTATTTT. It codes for CASSETDTQYF.

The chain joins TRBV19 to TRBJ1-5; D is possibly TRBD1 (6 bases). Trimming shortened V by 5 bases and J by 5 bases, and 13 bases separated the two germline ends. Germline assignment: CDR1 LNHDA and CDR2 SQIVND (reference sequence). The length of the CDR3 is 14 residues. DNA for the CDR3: TGTGCCAGTAGTGAGGACAGCGCGGATCAGCCCCAGCATTTT. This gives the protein CASSEDSADQPQHF.

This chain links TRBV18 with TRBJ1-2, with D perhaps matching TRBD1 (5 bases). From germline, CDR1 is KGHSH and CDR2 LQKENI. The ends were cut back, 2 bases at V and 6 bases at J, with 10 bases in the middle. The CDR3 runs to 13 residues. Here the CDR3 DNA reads TGTGCCAGCTCACCAGGGGCCGAGAATGGCTACACCTTC. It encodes CASSPGAENGYTF.

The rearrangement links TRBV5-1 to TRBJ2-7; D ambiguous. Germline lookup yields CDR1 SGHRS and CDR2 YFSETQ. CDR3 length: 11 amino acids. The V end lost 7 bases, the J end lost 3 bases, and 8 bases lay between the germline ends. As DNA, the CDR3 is TGCGCCAGCGGCGGATACTACGAGCAGTACTTC. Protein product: CASGGYYEQYF.

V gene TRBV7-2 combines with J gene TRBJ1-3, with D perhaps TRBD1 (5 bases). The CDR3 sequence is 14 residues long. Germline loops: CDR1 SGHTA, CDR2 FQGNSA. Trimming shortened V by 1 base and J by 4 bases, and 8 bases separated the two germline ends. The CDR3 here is CASSLGGAGNTIYF. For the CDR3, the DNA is TGTGCCAGCAGCTTAGGCGGGGCCGGAAACACCATATATTTT.

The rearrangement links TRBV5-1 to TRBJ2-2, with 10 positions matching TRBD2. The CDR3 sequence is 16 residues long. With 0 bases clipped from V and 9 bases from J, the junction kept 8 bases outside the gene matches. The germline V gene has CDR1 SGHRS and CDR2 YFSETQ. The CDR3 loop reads CASSLGLAGDVRELFF. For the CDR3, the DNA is TGCGCCAGCAGCTTGGGGCTAGCGGGAGATGTGAGGGAGCTGTTTTTT.

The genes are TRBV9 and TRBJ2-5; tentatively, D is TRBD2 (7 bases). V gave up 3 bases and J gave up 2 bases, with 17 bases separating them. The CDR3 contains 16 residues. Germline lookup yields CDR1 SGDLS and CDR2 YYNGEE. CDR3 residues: CASSEGVGGRQETQYF. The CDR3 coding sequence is TGTGCCAGCAGCGAGGGGGTGGGAGGGCGGCAAGAGACCCAGTACTTC.

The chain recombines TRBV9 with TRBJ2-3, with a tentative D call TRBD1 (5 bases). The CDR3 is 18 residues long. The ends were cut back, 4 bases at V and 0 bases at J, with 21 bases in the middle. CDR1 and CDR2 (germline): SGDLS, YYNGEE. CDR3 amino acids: CASSPWEGVYSSTDTQYF. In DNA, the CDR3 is TGTGCCAGCAGCCCTTGGGAAGGGGTGTATTCAAGCACAGATACGCAGTATTTT. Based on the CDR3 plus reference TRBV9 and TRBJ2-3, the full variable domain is DSGVTQTPKHLITATGQRVTLRCSPRSGDLSVYWYQQSLDQGLQFLIQYYNGEERAKGNILERFSAQQFPDLHSELNLSSLELGDSALYFCASSPWEGVYSSTDTQYFGPGTRLTVL.

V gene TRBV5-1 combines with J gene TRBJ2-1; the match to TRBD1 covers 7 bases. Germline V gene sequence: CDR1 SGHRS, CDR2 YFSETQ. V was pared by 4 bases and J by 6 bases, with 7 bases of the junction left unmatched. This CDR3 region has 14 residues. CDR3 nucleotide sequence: TGCGCCAGCAGCCTCGAGGGACAGATCAATGAGCAGTTCTTC. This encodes CASSLEGQINEQFF.

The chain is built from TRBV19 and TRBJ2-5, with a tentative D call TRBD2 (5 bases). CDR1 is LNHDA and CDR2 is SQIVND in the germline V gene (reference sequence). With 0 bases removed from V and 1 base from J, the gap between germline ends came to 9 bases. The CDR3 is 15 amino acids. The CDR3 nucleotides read TGTGCCAGTAGTATAGATTTGCGGGCCCAAGAGACCCAGTACTTC. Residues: CASSIDLRAQETQYF.

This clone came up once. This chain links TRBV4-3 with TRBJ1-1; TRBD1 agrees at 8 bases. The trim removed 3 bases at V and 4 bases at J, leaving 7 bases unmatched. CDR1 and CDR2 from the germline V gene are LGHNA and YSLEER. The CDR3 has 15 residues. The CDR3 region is CASSQDRARGTEAFF. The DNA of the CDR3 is TGCGCCAGCAGCCAGGACAGGGCGCGGGGCACTGAAGCTTTCTTT.

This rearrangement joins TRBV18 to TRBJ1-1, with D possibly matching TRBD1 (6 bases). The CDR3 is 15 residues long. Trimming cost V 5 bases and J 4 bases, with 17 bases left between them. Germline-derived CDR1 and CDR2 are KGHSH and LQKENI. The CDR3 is CASSRGGEEGTEAFF. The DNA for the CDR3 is TGTGCCAGCTCAAGGGGGGGAGAAGAGGGCACTGAAGCTTTCTTT.

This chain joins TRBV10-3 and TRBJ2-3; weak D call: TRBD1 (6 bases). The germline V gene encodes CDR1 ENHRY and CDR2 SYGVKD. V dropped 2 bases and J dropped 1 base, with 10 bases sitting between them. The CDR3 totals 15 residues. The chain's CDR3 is CAISEVRGGTDTQYF. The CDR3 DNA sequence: TGTGCCATCAGTGAGGTCAGGGGAGGCACAGATACGCAGTATTTT.

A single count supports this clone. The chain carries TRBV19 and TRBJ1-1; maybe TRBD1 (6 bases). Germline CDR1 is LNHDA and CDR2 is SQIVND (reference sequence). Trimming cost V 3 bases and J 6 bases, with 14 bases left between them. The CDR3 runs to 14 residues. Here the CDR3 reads CASSIRGGEAEAFF. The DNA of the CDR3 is TGTGCCAGTAGTATCAGGGGCGGAGAGGCTGAAGCTTTCTTT.

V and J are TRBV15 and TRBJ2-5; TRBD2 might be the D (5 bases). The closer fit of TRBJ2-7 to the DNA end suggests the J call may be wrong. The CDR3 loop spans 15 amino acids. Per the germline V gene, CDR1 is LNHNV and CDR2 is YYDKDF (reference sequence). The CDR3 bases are TGTGCCACCAGCAGAGACCCCCCGGGGAGCGGCGAGCAGTACTTC. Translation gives CATSRDPPGSGEQYF.

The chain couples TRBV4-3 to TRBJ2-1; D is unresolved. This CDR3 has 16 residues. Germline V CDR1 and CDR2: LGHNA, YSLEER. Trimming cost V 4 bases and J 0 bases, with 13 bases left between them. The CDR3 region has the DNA TGCGCCAGCAGCCCCTCTCGCGCCACCTCCTACAATGAGCAGTTCTTC. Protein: CASSPSRATSYNEQFF.

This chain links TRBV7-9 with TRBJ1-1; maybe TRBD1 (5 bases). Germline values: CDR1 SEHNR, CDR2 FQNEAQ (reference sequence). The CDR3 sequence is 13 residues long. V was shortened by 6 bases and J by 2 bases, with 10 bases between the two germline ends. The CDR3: CASSQDSNTEAFF. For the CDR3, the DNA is TGTGCCAGCAGTCAAGACAGTAACACTGAAGCTTTCTTT.

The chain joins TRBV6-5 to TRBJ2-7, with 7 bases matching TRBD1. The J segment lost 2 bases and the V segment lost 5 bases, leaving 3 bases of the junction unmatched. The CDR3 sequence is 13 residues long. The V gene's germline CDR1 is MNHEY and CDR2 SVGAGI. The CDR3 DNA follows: TGTGCCAGCAGTGACAGGGTCGCCTACGAGCAGTACTTC. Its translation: CASSDRVAYEQYF.